Listed here are 14 T cell receptor beta chains from one sample, sequenced in a study of shared clonotypes between healthy human individuals. Data came from immunoSEQ multiplex PCR; TCRdb stores just in-frame clones and leaves some out. Of roughly 1,500,000 clones in the sample, approximately 98% are singletons; the top ten hold 0.45%. Sequencing was carried out using naive CD4+ T cells sorted from blood. Indicated subset: CD45RA+ positively selected. Source of these receptors: a man younger than 45 in good health.

The chain uses TRBV18 and TRBJ2-7; 8 bases fit TRBD1. Unmatched junction bases numbered 12, after V lost 6 bases and J lost 5 bases. The CDR3 runs 15 residues. Germline CDR1 KGHSH, CDR2 LQKENI. The CDR3, as DNA: TGTGCCAGCTCGCCTCGGACAGGGATGGTGGACGAGCAGTACTTC. Amino acid sequence: CASSPRTGMVDEQYF.

The gene calls are TRBV7-3 and TRBJ2-1, with D possibly being TRBD1 (5 bases). The germline V gene encodes CDR1 SGHTA and CDR2 FQGTGA. V lost 3 bases to trimming and J lost 6 bases, with 18 bases between them. This CDR3 is 16 amino acids long. The CDR3 spells CASSLKRPRQGNEQFF. The CDR3 nucleotides read TGTGCCAGCAGCTTGAAACGGCCCCGGCAGGGCAATGAGCAGTTCTTC. Full variable domain (missing parts from reference TRBV7-3 and TRBJ2-1): GAGVSQTPSNKVTEKGKYVELRCDPISGHTALYWYRQSLGQGPEFLIYFQGTGAADDSGLPNDRFFAVRPEGSVSTLKIQRTERGDSAVYLCASSLKRPRQGNEQFFGPGTRLTVL.

This clone has a single count. The gene calls are TRBV5-1 and TRBJ2-5; 7 bases align to TRBD2. The CDR3 is 15 residues long. The V gene end was trimmed by 1 base and the J gene end by 4 bases; junction bases not matched to a gene: 7. Germline-derived CDR1 and CDR2 are SGHRS and YFSETQ. The CDR3 DNA reads TGCGCCAGCAGCTTGTCAGGGAGGGTACGAGAGACCCAGTACTTC. As protein: CASSLSGRVRETQYF.

This sequence joins TRBV7-8 and TRBJ1-5, with TRBD1 matching over 7 bases. Germline V gene lookup returns CDR1 SGHVS and CDR2 FQNEAQ. The V and J ends lost 3 bases and 6 bases, in that order; junction bases with no gene match: 8. The CDR3 sequence is 15 residues long. This CDR3 is CASSLFERGPQPQHF. The DNA of the CDR3 is TGTGCCAGCAGCTTGTTCGAAAGGGGGCCTCAGCCCCAGCATTTT.

To note about this clone: Different DNA sequences within this sample yield the same CDR3. This chain links TRBV7-9 with TRBJ2-7; no clear D gene. The CDR3 is made up of 11 amino acids. CDR1 SEHNR and CDR2 FQNEAQ come from the germline V gene (reference sequence). V gave up 4 bases and J gave up 4 bases, with 5 bases separating them. For the CDR3, the DNA is TGTGCCAGCAGCTCCAATTACGAGCAGTACTTC. Translating it yields CASSSNYEQYF.

The rearrangement uses TRBV28 and TRBJ2-2; 11 bases agree with TRBD2. CDR1 and CDR2 (germline): MDHEN, SYDVKM. CDR3 length: 18 amino acids. The J segment lost 5 bases and the V segment lost 6 bases, leaving 14 bases of the junction unmatched. The CDR3 protein is CASSHPLGTSGSTGELFF. DNA for the CDR3: TGTGCCAGCAGCCACCCTCTGGGAACTAGCGGGAGTACCGGGGAGCTGTTTTTT.

A note on this clone: In the same sample, other DNA sequences code for this CDR3. This chain uses TRBV5-1 with TRBJ1-1; perhaps TRBD1 as D (5 bases). The CDR3 covers 13 residues. Trimming pared 0 bases from V and 4 bases from J, leaving 7 bases between. Germline values: CDR1 SGHRS, CDR2 YFSETQ. The CDR3 is CASSLDGGTEAFF. The CDR3 nucleotides read TGCGCCAGCAGCTTGGACGGGGGCACTGAAGCTTTCTTT.

The rearrangement joins TRBV2 to TRBJ1-2; TRBD1 is a possible D gene (5 bases). V lost 3 bases to trimming and J lost 4 bases, with 9 bases between them. The length of the CDR3 is 13 residues. From germline, CDR1 is SNHLY and CDR2 FYNNEI. The chain's CDR3 is CASSDRRAYGYTF. Here the CDR3 DNA reads TGTGCCAGCAGTGACCGCAGGGCCTATGGCTACACCTTC.

The chain uses TRBV28 and TRBJ2-2; weak D call: TRBD2 (5 bases). Germline V lookup: CDR1 MDHEN, CDR2 SYDVKM. The CDR3 contains 14 residues. Deletions cut 5 bases from V and 7 bases from J, with 14 bases between. The CDR3 spells CASSTPGRGGELFF. The CDR3 coding sequence is TGTGCCAGCAGTACCCCCGGTCGGGGCGGGGAGCTGTTTTTT.

V is TRBV29-1 and J is TRBJ2-1; a weak D match, TRBD1 (6 bases). In germline, CDR1 is SQVTM, CDR2 ANQGSEA. The CDR3 covers 13 residues. V was cut by 3 bases and J by 4 bases, with 10 bases left in between. The DNA of the CDR3 is TGCAGCGTTGAGCGGACAGCATACAATGAGCAGTTCTTC. Amino acid sequence: CSVERTAYNEQFF.

To note about this clone: Other DNA variants within this sample encode the same CDR3. The rearrangement joins TRBV25-1 to TRBJ2-1; no definite D call. With 1 base removed from V and 7 bases from J, the gap between germline ends came to 2 bases. This CDR3 contains 11 residues. Germline V CDR1 and CDR2: MGHDK, SYGVNS. Here the CDR3 DNA reads TGTGCCAGCAGTGAATTTAATGAGCAGTTCTTC. Translated: CASSEFNEQFF.

The rearrangement joins TRBV5-6 to TRBJ2-7; 8 nucleotides align to TRBD2. This CDR3 region has 16 residues. Germline-derived CDR1 and CDR2 are SGHDT and YYEEEE. J lost 6 bases, V lost 0 bases, and 11 bases had no gene match. The CDR3 region has the DNA TGTGCCAGCAGCTTGGGAACCGGGACTAGGGGTGCCGAGCAGTACTTC. It codes for CASSLGTGTRGAEQYF.

This chain uses TRBV14 with TRBJ2-1; D is possibly TRBD1 (6 bases). The CDR3 is made up of 13 amino acids. Trimming removed 1 base from V and 15 bases from J, with 16 bases in between. The germline V gene encodes CDR1 SGHDN and CDR2 FVKESK. The CDR3 DNA reads as TGTGCCAGCAGCCAAGTCGAATCCAGGGGACGGTTCTTC. Translation gives CASSQVESRGRFF. Based on the CDR3 plus reference TRBV14 and TRBJ2-1, the full variable domain is EAGVTQFPSHSVIEKGQTVTLRCDPISGHDNLYWYRRVMGKEIKFLLHFVKESKQDESGMPNNRFLAERTGGTYSTLKVQPAELEDSGVYFCASSQVESRGRFFGPGTRLTVL.

The CDR3 sequence: CASSLRAGVDPETQYF. CDR3 nucleotide sequence: TGTGCCAGCAGCTTGCGAGCGGGAGTAGACCCGGAGACCCAGTACTTC. The chain employs TRBV7-6 and TRBJ2-5; the match to TRBD2 covers 8 bases. Germline V lookup: CDR1 SGHVS, CDR2 FNYEAQ. The CDR3 totals 16 residues. The V gene end was trimmed by 3 bases and the J gene end by 5 bases; junction bases not matched to a gene: 11.